This TCR beta chain derives from a study of PD-1 blockade in classical Hodgkin lymphoma. Libraries were prepared by immunoSEQ multiplex PCR; TCRdb keeps only in-frame clonotypes and omits some of them. The table lists approximately 110,000 clones, around nine tenths of them singletons. Study-wide results and caveats: Later analyses included only patients treated at least 1 year post-ASCT. According to reports, newly diagnosed patients had lower baseline TCR diversity than healthy donors, and relapsed/refractory patients had lower baseline TCR diversity still. Prior to therapy, complete responders displayed diversity much like that of newly diagnosed patients.

The CDR3 covers 13 residues. V gave up 2 bases and J gave up 2 bases, with 6 bases separating them. The germline CDR1 and CDR2 sequences are MNHNS and SASEGT. Worth noting for this clone: Its antigen remains unknown.

Documented time point: cycle 4 day 1 (C4D1), after 6 weeks of nivolumab. Following autologous stem cell transplantation, relapse occurred in every patient, and exposure to brentuximab vedotin varied. When best responses were assessed, they were complete response, partial response or progressive disease. This TCR came from a human donor with classical Hodgkin lymphoma. The rearrangement uses TRBV6-1 and TRBJ1-2; no clear D gene. This sample comprised peripheral blood mononuclear cells (PBMCs), obtained before the fourth cycle of nivolumab. The CDR3 coding sequence is TGTGCCAGCAGTGAAAACACCAACTATGGCTACACCTTC. Its translation is CASSENTNYGYTF.